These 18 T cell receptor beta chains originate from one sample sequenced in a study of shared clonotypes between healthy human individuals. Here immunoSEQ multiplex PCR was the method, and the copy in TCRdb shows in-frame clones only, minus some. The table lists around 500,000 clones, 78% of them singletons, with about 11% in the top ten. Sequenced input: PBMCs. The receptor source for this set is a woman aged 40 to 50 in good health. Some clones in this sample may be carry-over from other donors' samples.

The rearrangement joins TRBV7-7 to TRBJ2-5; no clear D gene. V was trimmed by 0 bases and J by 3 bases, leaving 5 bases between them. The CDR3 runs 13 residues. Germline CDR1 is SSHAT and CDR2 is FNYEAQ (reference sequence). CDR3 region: CASSLAIEETQYF. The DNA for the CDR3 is TGTGCCAGCAGCTTAGCGATCGAAGAGACCCAGTACTTC.

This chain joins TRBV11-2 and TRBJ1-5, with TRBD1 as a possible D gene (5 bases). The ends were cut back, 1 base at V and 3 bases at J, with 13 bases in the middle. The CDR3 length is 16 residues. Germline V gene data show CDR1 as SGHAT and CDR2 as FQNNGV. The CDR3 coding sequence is TGTGCCAGCAGCTTAGTTGCAGGGATCGTCAATCAGCCCCAGCATTTT. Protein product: CASSLVAGIVNQPQHF.

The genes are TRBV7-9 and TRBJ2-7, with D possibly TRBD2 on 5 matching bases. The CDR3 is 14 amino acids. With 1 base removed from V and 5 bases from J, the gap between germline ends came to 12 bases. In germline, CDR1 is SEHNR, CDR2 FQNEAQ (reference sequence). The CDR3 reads CASSLDPGIDEQYF. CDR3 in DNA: TGTGCCAGCAGCTTAGACCCGGGAATCGACGAGCAGTACTTC. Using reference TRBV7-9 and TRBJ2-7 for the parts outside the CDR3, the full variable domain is DTGVSQNPRHKITKRGQNVTFRCDPISEHNRLYWYRQTLGQGPEFLTYFQNEAQLEKSRLLSDRFSAERPKGSFSTLEIQRTEQGDSAMYLCASSLDPGIDEQYFGPGTRLTVT.

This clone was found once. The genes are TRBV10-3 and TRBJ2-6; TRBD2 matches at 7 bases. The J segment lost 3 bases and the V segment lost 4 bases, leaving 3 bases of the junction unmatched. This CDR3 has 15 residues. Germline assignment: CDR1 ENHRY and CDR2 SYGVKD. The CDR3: CAISAERDGANVLTF. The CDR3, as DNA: TGTGCCATCAGTGCCGAGCGGGATGGGGCCAACGTCCTGACTTTC.

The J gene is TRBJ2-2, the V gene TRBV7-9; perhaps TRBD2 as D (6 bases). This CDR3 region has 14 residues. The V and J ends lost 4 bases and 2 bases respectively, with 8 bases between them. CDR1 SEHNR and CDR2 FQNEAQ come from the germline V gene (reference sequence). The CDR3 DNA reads TGTGCCAGCAGCTCGGGACTCAACACCGGGGAGCTGTTTTTT. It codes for CASSSGLNTGELFF. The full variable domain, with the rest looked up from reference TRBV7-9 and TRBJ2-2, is DTGVSQNPRHKITKRGQNVTFRCDPISEHNRLYWYRQTLGQGPEFLTYFQNEAQLEKSRLLSDRFSAERPKGSFSTLEIQRTEQGDSAMYLCASSSGLNTGELFFGEGSRLTVL.

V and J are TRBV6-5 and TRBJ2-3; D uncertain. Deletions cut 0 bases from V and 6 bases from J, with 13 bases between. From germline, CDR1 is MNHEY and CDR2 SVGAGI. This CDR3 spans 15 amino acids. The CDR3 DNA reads TGTGCCAGCAGTTACTCCGGATTAGTCGGGGATACGCAGTATTTT. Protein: CASSYSGLVGDTQYF.

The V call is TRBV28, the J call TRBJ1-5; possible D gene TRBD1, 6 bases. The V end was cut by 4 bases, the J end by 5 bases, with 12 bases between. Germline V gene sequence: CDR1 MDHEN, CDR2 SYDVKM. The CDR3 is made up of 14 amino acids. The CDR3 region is CASSSDSRDQPQHF. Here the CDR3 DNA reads TGTGCCAGCAGTTCGGACAGCCGGGATCAGCCCCAGCATTTT.

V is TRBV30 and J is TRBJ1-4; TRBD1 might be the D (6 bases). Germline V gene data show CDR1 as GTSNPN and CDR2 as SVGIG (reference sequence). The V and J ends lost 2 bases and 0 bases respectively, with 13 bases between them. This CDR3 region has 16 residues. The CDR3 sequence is CAWSLGQPATNEKLFF. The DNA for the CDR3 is TGTGCCTGGAGTCTAGGACAGCCAGCAACTAATGAAAAACTGTTTTTT.

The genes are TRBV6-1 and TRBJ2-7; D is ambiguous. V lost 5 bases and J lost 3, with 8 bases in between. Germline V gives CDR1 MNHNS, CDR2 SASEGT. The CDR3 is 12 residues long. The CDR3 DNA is TGTGCCAGCAGTCGGGCACTCTACGAGCAGTACTTC. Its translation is CASSRALYEQYF.

DNA of the CDR3: TGTGCCAGTTCGGGACAGGCGGATCAGCCCCAGCATTTT. This codes for CASSGQADQPQHF. The chain has TRBV19 and TRBJ1-5; TRBD1 agrees at 8 bases. The CDR3 has 13 amino acids. Looked up from germline, CDR1 is LNHDA and CDR2 is SQIVND (reference sequence). After removal of 8 bases from V and 5 bases from J, the junction contained 5 bases not matched to a gene.

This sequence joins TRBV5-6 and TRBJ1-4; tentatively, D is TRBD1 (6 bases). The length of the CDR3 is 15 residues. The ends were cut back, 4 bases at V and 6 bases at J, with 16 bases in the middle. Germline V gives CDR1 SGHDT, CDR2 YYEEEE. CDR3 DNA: TGTGCCAGCAGCGACACAGGGAGGGGAGATGAAAAACTGTTTTTT. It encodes CASSDTGRGDEKLFF.

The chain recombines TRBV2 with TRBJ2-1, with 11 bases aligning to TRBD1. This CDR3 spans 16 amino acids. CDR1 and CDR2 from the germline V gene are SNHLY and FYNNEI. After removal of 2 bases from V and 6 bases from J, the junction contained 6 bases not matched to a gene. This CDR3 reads CASSEFGGQGVNEQFF. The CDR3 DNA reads TGTGCCAGCAGTGAATTTGGGGGACAGGGGGTCAATGAGCAGTTCTTC.

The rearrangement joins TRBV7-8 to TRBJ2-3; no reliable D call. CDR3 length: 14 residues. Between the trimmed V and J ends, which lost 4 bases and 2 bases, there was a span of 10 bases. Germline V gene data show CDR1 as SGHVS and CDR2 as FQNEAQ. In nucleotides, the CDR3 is TGTGCCAGCAGCTCATCCCGAGTCACAGATACGCAGTATTTT. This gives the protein CASSSSRVTDTQYF.

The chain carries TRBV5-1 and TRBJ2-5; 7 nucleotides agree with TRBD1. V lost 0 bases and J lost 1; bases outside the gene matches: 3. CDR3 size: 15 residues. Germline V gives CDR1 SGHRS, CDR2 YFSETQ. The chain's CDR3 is CASSLAGTVQETQYF. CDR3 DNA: TGCGCCAGCAGCTTGGCGGGGACAGTCCAAGAGACCCAGTACTTC.

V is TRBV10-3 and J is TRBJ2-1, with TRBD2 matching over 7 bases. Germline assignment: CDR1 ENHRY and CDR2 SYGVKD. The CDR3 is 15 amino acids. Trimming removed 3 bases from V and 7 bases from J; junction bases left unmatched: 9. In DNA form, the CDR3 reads TGTGCCATCAGTGACCGGGTGGCCGGGGGGAATGAGCAGTTCTTC. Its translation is CAISDRVAGGNEQFF.

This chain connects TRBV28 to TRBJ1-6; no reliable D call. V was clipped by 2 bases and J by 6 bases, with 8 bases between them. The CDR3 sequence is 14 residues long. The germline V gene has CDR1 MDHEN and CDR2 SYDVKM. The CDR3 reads CASSLIRTNSPLHF. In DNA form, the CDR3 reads TGTGCCAGCAGTTTAATCCGGACTAATTCACCCCTCCACTTT.

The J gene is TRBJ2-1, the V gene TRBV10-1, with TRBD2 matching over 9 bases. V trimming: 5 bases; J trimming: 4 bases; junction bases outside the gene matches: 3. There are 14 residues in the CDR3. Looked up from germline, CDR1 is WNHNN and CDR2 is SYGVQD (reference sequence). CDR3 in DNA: TGCGCCAGCAGTCCCAGCGGGGGGTACAATGAGCAGTTCTTC. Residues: CASSPSGGYNEQFF.

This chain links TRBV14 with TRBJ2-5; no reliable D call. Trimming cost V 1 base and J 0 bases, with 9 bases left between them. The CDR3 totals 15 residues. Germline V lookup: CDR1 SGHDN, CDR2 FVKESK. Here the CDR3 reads CASSQGRHNQETQYF. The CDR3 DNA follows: TGTGCCAGCAGCCAAGGACGGCACAACCAAGAGACCCAGTACTTC.